This T cell receptor beta chain originates from a study of response to subunit inactivated influenza vaccine. TCRdb itself ran the RT-PCR reads through MiXCR, one entry per CDR3 protein. The data hold around 200,000 distinct CDR3 sequences, with 7.5% to 10% observed a single time. Only a few counts were recorded for this clonotype. Its antigen remains unidentified. There are 13 residues in the CDR3. V was pared by 6 bases and J by 7 bases, with 15 bases between. Germline CDR1 SNHLY, CDR2 FYNNEI. Whole-study findings and limits: That few new T cells are recruited by each seasonal influenza vaccination was the authors' suggestion.

The sequence came from a man aged 50-60 years who received an inactivated influenza vaccine. Specimen: non-naive T cells sorted from PBMCs, collected on the day of vaccination. The V gene is TRBV2, the J gene TRBJ2-5, with D maybe TRBD2 (5 bases). CDR3 in amino acids: CASSAGERVTQYF. DNA of the CDR3: TGTGCCAGCAGCGCCGGGGAGAGGGTGACCCAGTACTTC.